The 3 T cell receptor beta chains below were found in one sample sequenced in a study of a mutant IDH1 vaccine in newly diagnosed glioma. The time point here: week 47, end of study. Topical imiquimod was applied with each vaccine dose, which held 300 ug of mutant IDH1 20-mer peptide. Some clones are missing from TCRdb's copy, which holds only in-frame ones; the method was immunoSEQ multiplex PCR. The table has some 13,000 clones, around 80% seen once; the top ten hold about 4%. Which antigens these TCRs recognize remains unknown. Source: PBMCs, taken from a glioma patient whose treatment included an IDH1 peptide vaccine. The receptors were sampled from a middle-aged woman with glioma.

The genes are TRBV19 and TRBJ2-7; TRBD2 might be the D (6 bases). Germline lookup yields CDR1 LNHDA and CDR2 SQIVND (reference sequence). The CDR3 is 16 residues long. The V end was cut by 3 bases, the J end by 5 bases, with 20 bases between. The CDR3 here is CASSMAGRGWFDEQYF. For the CDR3, the DNA is TGTGCCAGTAGTATGGCGGGGCGAGGTTGGTTCGACGAGCAGTACTTC.

The chain has TRBV27 and TRBJ2-5; 8 bases line up with TRBD1. V gave up 6 bases and J gave up 5 bases; unmatched junction bases: 17. The CDR3 is made up of 17 amino acids. Germline V CDR1 and CDR2: MNHEY, SMNVEV (reference sequence). CDR3 sequence: CASSSDLTGAPFETQYF. The CDR3 DNA follows: TGTGCCAGCAGCTCAGACCTGACAGGGGCCCCCTTTGAGACCCAGTACTTC.

The chain couples TRBV12-5 to TRBJ2-3, with 9 bases that match TRBD1. Germline loops: CDR1 LGHNT, CDR2 FRNRAP. V gave up 3 bases and J gave up 4 bases; unmatched junction bases: 5. This CDR3 has 15 residues. The DNA for the CDR3 is TGTGCTAGTGGTTTCGGGACAGGGAGGGCAGATACGCAGTATTTT. Protein product: CASGFGTGRADTQYF. Full variable domain (outside the CDR3, taken from reference TRBV12-5 and TRBJ2-3): DARVTQTPRHKVTEMGQEVTMRCQPILGHNTVFWYRQTMMQGLELLAYFRNRAPLDDSGMPKDRFSAEMPDATLATLKIQPSEPRDSAVYFCASGFGTGRADTQYFGPGTRLTVL.